Shown below are 29 T cell receptor beta chains from a single sample sequenced in a study of shared clonotypes between healthy human individuals. Sequencing used immunoSEQ multiplex PCR; TCRdb keeps in-frame clones, though not all of them. The sample shows 2.3 million or so clones, 93% of them seen only once. The specimen sequenced was naive CD4+ T cells from PBMCs. Noted subset: CD45RA+ positively selected. The receptors were gathered from a man aged 18 to 29 in good health. Some clones in this sample may be carry-over from other donors' samples.

The chain recombines TRBV5-1 with TRBJ2-6, with unresolved D. Trimming cost V 0 bases and J 0 bases, with 10 bases left between them. Germline CDR1 SGHRS, CDR2 YFSETQ. The CDR3 contains 17 residues. In nucleotides, the CDR3 is TGCGCCAGCAGCTTGGGAGGCTCTAACTCTGGGGCCAACGTCCTGACTTTC. Translated, it gives CASSLGGSNSGANVLTF.

V gene TRBV5-1 combines with J gene TRBJ1-1; no reliable D call. Between the trimmed V and J ends, which lost 4 bases and 2 bases, there was a span of 12 bases. This CDR3 has 14 amino acids. Germline lookup yields CDR1 SGHRS and CDR2 YFSETQ. Written as DNA, the CDR3 is TGCGCCAGCAGCGGAACACATCACAACACTGAAGCTTTCTTT. It specifies CASSGTHHNTEAFF.

The chain carries TRBV28 and TRBJ1-1, with unresolved D. This CDR3 region has 12 residues. In germline, CDR1 is MDHEN, CDR2 SYDVKM. The V gene lost 1 base and the J gene lost 4 bases, with 4 bases spanning the gap. CDR3 loop: CASSLFTTEAFF. The CDR3 bases are TGTGCCAGCAGTTTATTTACCACTGAAGCTTTCTTT.

CDR3 bases: TGTGCCAGTAGTTCCGAGACAGGAGTGAGACCCGGGGAGCTGTTTTTT. It specifies CASSSETGVRPGELFF. This sequence joins TRBV19 and TRBJ2-2, with D perhaps matching TRBD1 (6 bases). V lost 5 bases and J lost 6, with 19 bases in between. CDR1 is LNHDA and CDR2 is SQIVND in the germline V gene (reference sequence). This CDR3 contains 16 residues.

The chain is built from TRBV9 and TRBJ2-5; D possibly matches TRBD1 or TRBD2 (7 bases each). This CDR3 is built from 15 residues. CDR1 is SGDLS and CDR2 is YYNGEE in the germline V gene. The V end was cut by 3 bases, the J end by 3 bases, with 15 bases between. The CDR3 protein is CASSEGRGREETQYF. The DNA of the CDR3 is TGTGCCAGCAGCGAGGGGAGGGGGCGCGAAGAGACCCAGTACTTC. Variable domain in full (rest from reference TRBV9 and TRBJ2-5): DSGVTQTPKHLITATGQRVTLRCSPRSGDLSVYWYQQSLDQGLQFLIQYYNGEERAKGNILERFSAQQFPDLHSELNLSSLELGDSALYFCASSEGRGREETQYFGPGTRLLVL.

The rearrangement links TRBV7-9 to TRBJ1-5, with 10 bases identical to TRBD1. CDR1 is SEHNR, CDR2 FQNEAQ, per germline (reference sequence). The ends lost 6 bases at V and 0 bases at J; junction bases unmatched: 14. CDR3 length: 19 amino acids. The CDR3: CASRLTPGQGTGSNQPQHF. CDR3 bases: TGTGCCAGCAGGCTGACACCGGGACAGGGGACCGGTAGCAATCAGCCCCAGCATTTT.

The count of this clone is one. This rearrangement joins TRBV4-1 to TRBJ2-2; D possibly matches TRBD1 or TRBD2 (6 bases each). This CDR3 contains 16 residues. Trimming removed 5 bases at V and 4 bases at J, with 17 bases between. Germline CDR1 and CDR2: MGHRA and YSYEKL. CDR3 nucleotide sequence: TGCGCCAGCAGCTCAGAGGGGGGCGGCCTCACCGGGGAGCTGTTTTTT. It codes for CASSSEGGGLTGELFF.

The CDR3 loop is CSFSRGYEQYF. The CDR3 DNA is TGCAGCTTCTCGCGGGGATACGAGCAGTACTTC. V gene TRBV29-1 combines with J gene TRBJ2-7; weak D call: TRBD2 (6 bases). CDR1 is SQVTM and CDR2 is ANQGSEA in the germline V gene. The V end was cut by 8 bases, the J end by 4 bases, with 12 bases between. The CDR3 consists of 11 residues.

The rearrangement joins TRBV5-4 to TRBJ2-1, with D perhaps given as TRBD1 or TRBD2 (5 bases each). The length of the CDR3 is 14 residues. The V gene's germline CDR1 is SGHNT and CDR2 YYREEE (reference sequence). Trimming stripped 4 bases from V and 10 bases from J, with 18 bases between. DNA for the CDR3: TGTGCCAGCAGCCCCCCGGGGCGAATAATAGAGCAGTTCTTC. It specifies CASSPPGRIIEQFF.

This clone was detected once. J is TRBJ1-4 and V is TRBV28; D uncertain. The CDR3 sequence is 13 residues long. Trimming took off 5 bases at V and 8 bases at J, with 12 bases between the two ends. The germline gives CDR1 MDHEN, CDR2 SYDVKM. In DNA, the CDR3 is TGTGCCAGCAGTGCCATAGGGAACGAAAAACTGTTTTTT. Translating gives CASSAIGNEKLFF.

V gene TRBV28 combines with J gene TRBJ1-5; tentatively, D is TRBD1 (5 bases). Trimming took 6 bases from V and 2 from J, leaving 11 bases between them. This CDR3 has 14 amino acids. Germline V gene sequence: CDR1 MDHEN, CDR2 SYDVKM. The CDR3 loop reads CASSSRDRNQPQHF. The CDR3 DNA reads as TGTGCCAGCAGCTCCCGGGACCGCAATCAGCCCCAGCATTTT.

The chain recombines TRBV10-3 with TRBJ2-2; 12 bases line up with TRBD2. Trimming cost V 4 bases and J 4 bases; bases outside gene matches: 1. Germline lookup yields CDR1 ENHRY and CDR2 SYGVKD. The CDR3 sequence is 15 residues long. The CDR3 nucleotides are TGTGCCATCAGTGGGGGACTAGCGGGCACCGGGGAGCTGTTTTTT. Residues: CAISGGLAGTGELFF.

V usage is TRBV5-1 and J usage is TRBJ1-4; tentatively, D is TRBD1 (5 bases). The CDR3 contains 15 residues. Germline CDR1 is SGHRS and CDR2 is YFSETQ. Trimming shortened V by 2 bases and J by 6 bases, and 14 bases separated the two germline ends. The CDR3 is CASSFTPKGDEKLFF. In DNA, the CDR3 is TGCGCCAGCAGCTTCACCCCGAAAGGGGATGAAAAACTGTTTTTT.

The V and J genes are TRBV27 and TRBJ1-2; perhaps TRBD1 as D (5 bases). Trimming removed 5 bases from V and 6 bases from J, with 16 bases in between. Germline V CDR1 and CDR2: MNHEY, SMNVEV (reference sequence). This CDR3 region has 14 residues. This CDR3 reads CASSHRDGANGYTF. Here the CDR3 DNA reads TGTGCCAGCAGTCACCGGGACGGAGCGAATGGCTACACCTTC.

The chain links TRBV7-2 to TRBJ1-2; 8 positions match TRBD1. This CDR3 is 12 amino acids long. Trimming removed 6 bases from V and 6 bases from J; junction bases left unmatched: 3. Germline V CDR1 and CDR2: SGHTA, FQGNSA. The CDR3 nucleotides read TGTGCCAGCAGTGCGGGACAGGATGGCTACACCTTC. The encoded protein is CASSAGQDGYTF.

The gene calls are TRBV10-2 and TRBJ1-2, with 9 bases that match TRBD1. Germline V gene sequence: CDR1 WSHSY, CDR2 SAAADI. CDR3 length: 14 residues. V shed 10 bases, J shed 6 bases, and the junction held 12 bases outside the gene matches. CDR3 in DNA: TGCGCCACCACCATCGAAACAGGGGGCCATGGCTACACCTTC. Translated, it gives CATTIETGGHGYTF.

The chain carries TRBV5-1 and TRBJ2-7; D is perhaps TRBD1 (5 bases). This CDR3 spans 11 amino acids. Trimming left V 3 bases short and J 7 bases short, with 8 bases between. The germline gives CDR1 SGHRS, CDR2 YFSETQ. CDR3 sequence (DNA): TGCGCCAGCAGCTCCCGGACAGAGCAGTACTTC. Translated, it gives CASSSRTEQYF.

The J gene is TRBJ1-3, the V gene TRBV6-5; 8 nucleotides match TRBD1. Unmatched junction bases numbered 4, after V lost 6 bases and J lost 0 bases. Germline CDR1 MNHEY, CDR2 SVGAGI. CDR3 length: 15 amino acids. DNA for the CDR3: TGTGCCAGCAGACTTACAGGGGGCTCTGGAAACACCATATATTTT. Its protein product is CASRLTGGSGNTIYF.

The chain has TRBV11-1 and TRBJ2-2; D is unclear. V was cut by 2 bases and J by 7 bases, with 11 bases left in between. This CDR3 region has 14 residues. Per germline, CDR1 SGHAT and CDR2 FQDESV (reference sequence). The chain's CDR3 is CASSLSALNGELFF. DNA for the CDR3: TGTGCCAGCAGCTTATCCGCCCTGAACGGGGAGCTGTTTTTT.

The chain recombines TRBV21-1 with TRBJ2-5; TRBD1, the D gene given by the table, was not confirmed from the DNA. TRBV21-1 is tagged as a pseudogene. This CDR3 spans 15 amino acids. For the CDR3, the DNA is TGTGCCAGCAGCAAACATCTAGGACAGCAAGAGACCCAGTACTTC. Its protein is CASSKHLGQQETQYF.

The sample holds one count of this clone. The chain combines TRBV2 with TRBJ2-7; tentative D call: TRBD2 (5 bases). Trimming cost V 8 bases and J 6 bases, with 11 bases left between them. This CDR3 spans 11 amino acids. Germline CDR1 reads SNHLY; CDR2 reads FYNNEI. This chain's CDR3 is CASGPRGEQYF. For the CDR3, the DNA is TGTGCCAGCGGTCCCCGGGGCGAGCAGTACTTC. Full variable domain (remainder filled in from reference TRBV2 and TRBJ2-7): EPEVTQTPSHQVTQMGQEVILRCVPISNHLYFYWYRQILGQKVEFLVSFYNNEISEKSEIFDDQFSVERPDGSNFTLKIRSTKLEDSAMYFCASGPRGEQYFGPGTRLTVT.

V is TRBV9 and J is TRBJ2-2; D might be TRBD1 (5 bases). Germline CDR1 and CDR2: SGDLS and YYNGEE. V was shortened by 0 bases and J by 0 bases, with 9 bases between the two germline ends. CDR3 size: 16 residues. The CDR3 DNA follows: TGTGCCAGCAGCGTAGGACAGTTAACGAACACCGGGGAGCTGTTTTTT. Its translation: CASSVGQLTNTGELFF. Combining the CDR3 with reference TRBV9 and TRBJ2-2 gives the whole variable domain DSGVTQTPKHLITATGQRVTLRCSPRSGDLSVYWYQQSLDQGLQFLIQYYNGEERAKGNILERFSAQQFPDLHSELNLSSLELGDSALYFCASSVGQLTNTGELFFGEGSRLTVL.

V is TRBV10-1 and J is TRBJ2-1; 8 positions agree with TRBD2. This CDR3 is built from 13 residues. V shed 5 bases, J shed 9 bases, and the junction held 6 bases outside the gene matches. The germline V gene has CDR1 WNHNN and CDR2 SYGVQD (reference sequence). The CDR3 DNA sequence: TGCGCCAGCAGTAGAGCGGGAGAGGCTGAGCAGTTCTTC. This encodes CASSRAGEAEQFF.

The genes are TRBV7-9 and TRBJ2-3; TRBD2 agrees at 9 bases. The CDR3 spans 19 residues. CDR1 is SEHNR, CDR2 FQNEAQ, per germline (reference sequence). V was pared by 3 bases and J by 1 base, with 14 bases of the junction left unmatched. The CDR3 here is CASSFSGLAAGWGTDTQYF. The CDR3 region has the DNA TGTGCCAGCAGCTTTTCGGGACTAGCCGCCGGATGGGGCACAGATACGCAGTATTTT.

This clone was seen only once. The rearrangement links TRBV4-3 to TRBJ2-3, with 15 bases identical to TRBD2. This CDR3 spans 18 amino acids. Trimming cost V 0 bases and J 5 bases; bases outside gene matches: 6. Looked up from germline, CDR1 is LGHNA and CDR2 is YSLEER. CDR3 bases: TGCGCCAGCAGCCAAGAGGGACTAGCGGGGGGAGGGGTAGATACGCAGTATTTT. Translated, it gives CASSQEGLAGGGVDTQYF.

The chain couples TRBV4-3 to TRBJ1-2; TRBD1 is a possible D gene (5 bases). CDR3 length equals 17 residues. V lost 0 bases and J lost 6, with 20 bases in between. The germline gives CDR1 LGHNA, CDR2 YSLEER. CDR3 residues: CASSQDKAGGTPDGYTF. CDR3 nucleotide sequence: TGCGCCAGCAGCCAAGATAAGGCGGGAGGGACCCCTGATGGCTACACCTTC.

The rearrangement joins TRBV4-1 to TRBJ2-7, with D perhaps matching TRBD1 (5 bases). The germline gives CDR1 MGHRA, CDR2 YSYEKL. Trimming removed 6 bases at V and 2 bases at J, with 14 bases between. The length of the CDR3 is 14 residues. CDR3 amino acids: CASRVQDPPYEQYF. Written as DNA, the CDR3 is TGCGCCAGCAGAGTACAGGATCCTCCCTACGAGCAGTACTTC.

This clone occurred once. The chain joins TRBV5-1 to TRBJ2-7, with 7 nucleotides matching TRBD1. V gave up 4 bases and J gave up 4 bases; unmatched junction bases: 8. The CDR3 has 14 residues. Germline loops: CDR1 SGHRS, CDR2 YFSETQ. The chain's CDR3 is CASSTPGQPYEQYF. In nucleotides, the CDR3 is TGCGCCAGCAGCACCCCGGGACAGCCATACGAGCAGTACTTC.

About this clone: The sample contains more than one DNA sequence encoding this CDR3. The chain employs TRBV27 and TRBJ2-1, with 10 bases aligning to TRBD2. The germline V gene encodes CDR1 MNHEY and CDR2 SMNVEV (reference sequence). The CDR3 spans 15 residues. V dropped 6 bases and J dropped 4; count of bases not matched to a gene: 6. CDR3 DNA sequence: TGTGCCAGCAGCCTTACTAGCGGGACATACAATGAGCAGTTCTTC. Translated, it gives CASSLTSGTYNEQFF.